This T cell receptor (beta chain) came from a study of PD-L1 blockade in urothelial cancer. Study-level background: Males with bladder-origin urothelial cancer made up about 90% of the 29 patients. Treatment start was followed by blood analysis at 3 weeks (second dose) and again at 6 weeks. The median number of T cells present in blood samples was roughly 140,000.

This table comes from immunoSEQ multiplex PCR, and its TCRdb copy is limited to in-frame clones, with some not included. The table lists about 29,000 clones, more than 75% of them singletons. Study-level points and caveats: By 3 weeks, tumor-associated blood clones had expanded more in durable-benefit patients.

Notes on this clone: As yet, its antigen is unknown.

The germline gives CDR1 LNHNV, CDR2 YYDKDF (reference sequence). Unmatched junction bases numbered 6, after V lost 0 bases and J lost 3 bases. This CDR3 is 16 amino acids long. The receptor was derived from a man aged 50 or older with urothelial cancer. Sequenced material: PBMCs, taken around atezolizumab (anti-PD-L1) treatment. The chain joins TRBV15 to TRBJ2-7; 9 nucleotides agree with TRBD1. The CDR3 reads CATSRDGTGYNYEQYF. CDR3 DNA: TGTGCCACCAGCAGAGATGGGACAGGGTATAACTACGAGCAGTACTTC.